The present T cell receptor (beta chain) was sequenced within a study of cytomegalovirus exposure and HLA in healthy donors. PCR was performed using 60 Vbeta and 13 Jbeta primers. TCRdb keeps only in-frame clones here, not all; method: immunoSEQ multiplex PCR. The data contain approximately 99,000 clones, 55% to 80% of them singletons. Germline V CDR1 and CDR2: SEHNR, FQNEAQ (reference sequence). V was clipped by 2 bases and J by 9 bases; unmatched bases: 7. The CDR3 loop spans 15 amino acids. Each of the donors was a healthy bone marrow donor. As to this clone: What it binds is not known.

Whole-study results and caveats: Association with HLA alleles at 0.05 false discovery rate was found for 15,000 to 20,000 TCR beta sequences in a later analysis. Common viral pathogens seemed, in a later analysis, to connect with several of the most significant clusters.

The TCR sequence derives from a man aged 35 to 55 in good health and CMV-seronegative. The sample taken for sequencing was PBMCs. The chain carries TRBV7-9 and TRBJ1-6; 7 bases fit TRBD1. DNA for the CDR3: TGTGCCAGCAGCTTACGGGGACAGCCGGGTTCACCCCTCCACTTT. Its translation is CASSLRGQPGSPLHF. Looking up the rest from reference TRBV7-9 and TRBJ1-6 gives the full variable domain: DTGVSQNPRHKITKRGQNVTFRCDPISEHNRLYWYRQTLGQGPEFLTYFQNEAQLEKSRLLSDRFSAERPKGSFSTLEIQRTEQGDSAMYLCASSLRGQPGSPLHFGNGTRLTVT.